This paragraph reports one TCR beta chain. Its specificity is not known. Sequencing of DNA taken from cultured CD4+ T cells relied on the Oncomine TCR Beta short-read assay. TCRdb analysed the PCR reads with MiXCR anew, one entry per CDR3 protein. The top ten hold more than 20% of the sample, which has about 9,500 distinct CDR3 sequences, about 60% seen once. The sample belongs to a study of vaccination and CD4 T cells after COVID-19. Study in general: Recovered patients in the cohort numbered six men and four women, two of them Hispanic.

The CDR3 has 13 amino acids. In germline, CDR1 is MGHRA, CDR2 YSYEKL. Trimming took 0 bases from V and 7 from J, leaving 9 bases between them. The sample's treatment: approximately 11-day PBMC culture with coronavirus spike peptide pools or control peptides (ViraFEST assay). The chain employs TRBV4-1 and TRBJ2-5, with no clear D. Specimen: CD4+ T cells from blood, cultured in vitro. The source of this sequence is a human donor who had recovered from COVID-19. The CDR3 is CASSQDRSTTQYF. CDR3 DNA sequence: TGCGCCAGCAGCCAAGATAGATCGACGACCCAGTACTTC.